This T cell receptor (beta chain) was captured in a study of blood T cell repertoires in COVID-19. Overall study: T cells, B-cell-depleted T cells, or PBMCs supplied cDNA or gDNA.

The authors' processing: Researchers report that nucleated cell counts were estimated from reference gene primer amplification. The data were produced by immunoSEQ multiplex PCR, yet TCRdb's version contains in-frame clones alone and is incomplete. V and J calls and clone size are copied from that table; D and trimming were computed from the DNA. The table lists 280,000 or so clones, 83% of them singletons. This CDR3 has 15 amino acids. The germline CDR1 and CDR2 sequences are LNHDA and SQIVND (reference sequence). The V end was cut by 2 bases, the J end by 0 bases, with 8 bases between. This clone has only one observation. This sample also contains other DNA sequences that code for the same CDR3.

V gene TRBV19 combines with J gene TRBJ1-5; D unclear. This receptor was taken from a woman in her 50s who had recovered from COVID-19. The specimen sequenced was peripheral blood. CDR3 bases: TGTGCCAGTAGTATAACTCCGTATAGCAATCAGCCCCAGCATTTT. It codes for CASSITPYSNQPQHF.